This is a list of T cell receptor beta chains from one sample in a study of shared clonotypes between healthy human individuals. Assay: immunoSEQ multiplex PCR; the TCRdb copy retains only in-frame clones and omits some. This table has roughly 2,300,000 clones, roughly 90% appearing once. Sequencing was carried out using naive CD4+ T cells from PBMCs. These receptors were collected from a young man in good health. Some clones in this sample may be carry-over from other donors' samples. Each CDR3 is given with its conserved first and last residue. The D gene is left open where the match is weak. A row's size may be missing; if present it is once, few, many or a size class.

CDR3 protein: CASSLVAGQVQFF
CDR3 DNA: TGTGCCAGCAGCTTAGTGGCGGGACAAGTGCAGTTCTTC
D gene: -
clone size: -
V gene: TRBV7-3
J gene: TRBJ2-1

CDR3 protein: CASSLRGDQPQHF
CDR3 DNA: TGTGCCAGCAGTTTGAGAGGGGATCAGCCCCAGCATTTT
D gene: -
clone size: -
V gene: TRBV28
J gene: TRBJ1-5

CDR3 protein: CASNSPGGNSDF
CDR3 DNA: TGTGCCAGCAACTCACCAGGGGGGAACTCCGATTTT
D gene: -
clone size: -
V gene: TRBV5-4
J gene: TRBJ2-3

CDR3 protein: CASGIGEQYF
CDR3 DNA: TGTGCCAGCGGAATTGGCGAGCAGTACTTC
D gene: -
clone size: once
V gene: TRBV7-9
J gene: TRBJ2-7

CDR3 protein: CASSSRGTSEYFSYEQYF
CDR3 DNA: TGCGCCAGCAGCTCGAGGGGGACTAGCGAGTACTTCTCCTACGAGCAGTACTTC
D gene: TRBD2
clone size: -
V gene: TRBV5-1
J gene: TRBJ2-7

CDR3 protein: CASSLESGGGGTQYF
CDR3 DNA: TGTGCCAGCAGCTTAGAGTCTGGTGGGGGCGGCACGCAGTATTTT
D gene: -
clone size: -
V gene: TRBV7-2
J gene: TRBJ2-3

CDR3 protein: CASSLARTELTDTQYF
CDR3 DNA: TGTGCCAGCAGCTTAGCGCGGACAGAACTCACAGATACGCAGTATTTT
D gene: -
clone size: once
V gene: TRBV7-9
J gene: TRBJ2-3

CDR3 protein: CASGRPIRGHEQFF
CDR3 DNA: TGTGCCAGCGGGCGACCCATACGAGGCCATGAGCAGTTCTTC
D gene: -
clone size: -
V gene: TRBV2
J gene: TRBJ2-1

CDR3 protein: CASSARSLAGSAEQYF
CDR3 DNA: TGTGCCAGCAGCGCCCGCTCCCTAGCGGGGAGCGCCGAGCAGTACTTC
D gene: TRBD2
clone size: once
V gene: TRBV9
J gene: TRBJ2-7

CDR3 protein: CASSFLGSNQPQHF
CDR3 DNA: TGTGCCAGCAGTTTCTTAGGTAGCAATCAGCCCCAGCATTTT
D gene: -
clone size: few
V gene: TRBV28
J gene: TRBJ1-5

CDR3 protein: CASSYTENNEQFF
CDR3 DNA: TGTGCCAGCAGTTACACGGAGAACAATGAGCAGTTCTTC
D gene: -
clone size: -
V gene: TRBV6-5
J gene: TRBJ2-1

CDR3 protein: CASSQESVGVSLYGYTF
CDR3 DNA: TGCGCCAGCAGCCAAGAATCAGTTGGGGTATCTCTCTATGGCTACACCTTC
D gene: -
clone size: -
V gene: TRBV4-3
J gene: TRBJ1-2

CDR3 protein: CASRGSTDTQYF
CDR3 DNA: TGTGCCAGCAGGGGAAGCACAGATACGCAGTATTTT
D gene: -
clone size: -
V gene: TRBV27
J gene: TRBJ2-3

CDR3 protein: CASSPRQANYGYTF
CDR3 DNA: TGCGCCAGCAGCCCCCGACAGGCTAACTATGGCTACACCTTC
D gene: -
clone size: once
V gene: TRBV4-3
J gene: TRBJ1-2

CDR3 protein: CASSSGILGEKLFF
CDR3 DNA: TGTGCCAGCAGCTCAGGGATTCTAGGTGAAAAACTGTTTTTT
D gene: -
clone size: -
V gene: TRBV7-2
J gene: TRBJ1-4

CDR3 protein: CASRPRQGVYEQYF
CDR3 DNA: TGTGCCAGTCGCCCCAGACAGGGAGTCTACGAGCAGTACTTC
D gene: TRBD1
clone size: once
V gene: TRBV19
J gene: TRBJ2-7

CDR3 protein: CASSLEALAGANTGELFF
CDR3 DNA: TGTGCCAGCAGCTTAGAAGCCCTGGCAGGGGCGAATACCGGGGAGCTGTTTTTT
D gene: -
clone size: -
V gene: TRBV13
J gene: TRBJ2-2

CDR3 protein: CASVRGRPGYGYTF
CDR3 DNA: TGTGCCAGCGTCAGGGGGAGGCCAGGCTATGGCTACACCTTC
D gene: TRBD1
clone size: -
V gene: TRBV2
J gene: TRBJ1-2

CDR3 protein: CASSVGRSSYNEQFF
CDR3 DNA: TGTGCCAGCAGCGTAGGACGGAGCTCCTACAATGAGCAGTTCTTC
D gene: -
clone size: -
V gene: TRBV9
J gene: TRBJ2-1

CDR3 protein: CASSPNGRGTDTQYF
CDR3 DNA: TGTGCCAGCAGCCCCAATGGGAGAGGCACAGATACGCAGTATTTT
D gene: -
clone size: -
V gene: TRBV7-3
J gene: TRBJ2-3

CDR3 protein: CASSSRGVRDPYNEQFF
CDR3 DNA: TGTGCCAGCAGTTCCCGTGGAGTGAGGGATCCCTACAATGAGCAGTTCTTC
D gene: -
clone size: -
V gene: TRBV28
J gene: TRBJ2-1

CDR3 protein: CASSLDSVTGNTIYF
CDR3 DNA: TGTGCCAGCAGCTTGGACAGCGTCACAGGAAACACCATATATTTT
D gene: -
clone size: -
V gene: TRBV5-4
J gene: TRBJ1-3

CDR3 protein: CASSEFRDRSYEQYF
CDR3 DNA: TGTGCCAGCAGTGAATTCCGGGACCGATCCTACGAGCAGTACTTC
D gene: -
clone size: -
V gene: TRBV27
J gene: TRBJ2-7

CDR3 protein: CASSFRLAGAYEQYF
CDR3 DNA: TGTGCCAGCAGCTTTAGACTAGCGGGAGCCTACGAGCAGTACTTC
D gene: TRBD2
clone size: -
V gene: TRBV7-3
J gene: TRBJ2-7

CDR3 protein: CASSQTQGRVLATNEKLFF
CDR3 DNA: TGCGCCAGCAGCCAAACTCAGGGTCGGGTCCTCGCAACTAATGAAAAACTGTTTTTT
D gene: -
clone size: -
V gene: TRBV4-3
J gene: TRBJ1-4

CDR3 protein: CASSSTSGRAETQYF
CDR3 DNA: TGTGCCAGCAGCTCAACTAGCGGGAGGGCTGAGACCCAGTACTTC
D gene: TRBD2
clone size: -
V gene: TRBV7-8
J gene: TRBJ2-5

CDR3 protein: CASSLRQGNTGELFF
CDR3 DNA: TGTGCCAGCAGCTTAAGGCAGGGCAACACCGGGGAGCTGTTTTTT
D gene: -
clone size: -
V gene: TRBV7-8
J gene: TRBJ2-2

CDR3 protein: CASSPSLGGLDTDTQYF
CDR3 DNA: TGCGCCAGCAGCCCTAGTTTGGGGGGACTGGATACAGATACGCAGTATTTT
D gene: -
clone size: -
V gene: TRBV5-1
J gene: TRBJ2-3

CDR3 protein: CASSHHAPSYEQYF
CDR3 DNA: TGCGCCAGCAGCCACCATGCCCCATCCTACGAGCAGTACTTC
D gene: -
clone size: -
V gene: TRBV4-1
J gene: TRBJ2-7

CDR3 protein: CASSFSSGTYNEQFF
CDR3 DNA: TGCGCCAGCAGCTTCTCAAGCGGGACTTACAATGAGCAGTTCTTC
D gene: TRBD2
clone size: -
V gene: TRBV5-1
J gene: TRBJ2-1

CDR3 protein: CASRAGPGYGYTF
CDR3 DNA: TGTGCCAGTAGGGCGGGGCCTGGGTATGGCTACACCTTC
D gene: -
clone size: -
V gene: TRBV19
J gene: TRBJ1-2

CDR3 protein: CASSPGRGEQFF
CDR3 DNA: TGTGCCAGCAGTCCGGGCCGAGGTGAGCAGTTCTTC
D gene: -
clone size: -
V gene: TRBV2
J gene: TRBJ2-1

CDR3 protein: CASTVVGGSNQPQHF
CDR3 DNA: TGTGCCAGCACAGTGGTGGGGGGTAGCAATCAGCCCCAGCATTTT
D gene: -
clone size: -
V gene: TRBV28
J gene: TRBJ1-5

CDR3 protein: CASSFSGQETQYF
CDR3 DNA: TGTGCCAGCAGCTTCTCCGGACAAGAGACCCAGTACTTC
D gene: -
clone size: -
V gene: TRBV7-3
J gene: TRBJ2-5

CDR3 protein: CASSYSSRGDYNEQFF
CDR3 DNA: TGTGCCAGCAGTTACTCGAGTCGGGGGGACTACAATGAGCAGTTCTTC
D gene: TRBD2
clone size: -
V gene: TRBV6-6
J gene: TRBJ2-1

CDR3 protein: CASSLRGNTEAFF
CDR3 DNA: TGTGCCAGCAGCTTGAGGGGGAACACTGAAGCTTTCTTT
D gene: -
clone size: -
V gene: TRBV7-6
J gene: TRBJ1-1

CDR3 protein: CASSSSGGPYEQYF
CDR3 DNA: TGTGCCAGCAGTTCATCCGGGGGTCCCTACGAGCAGTACTTC
D gene: -
clone size: -
V gene: TRBV6-1
J gene: TRBJ2-7

CDR3 protein: CASSPPGRTGRSGNTIYF
CDR3 DNA: TGTGCCAGCAGTCCCCCTGGACGGACAGGGCGGTCTGGAAACACCATATATTTT
D gene: TRBD1
clone size: -
V gene: TRBV28
J gene: TRBJ1-3

CDR3 protein: CASSLEGLGGPGELFF
CDR3 DNA: TGTGCCAGCAGCTTAGAGGGACTAGGTGGTCCCGGGGAGCTGTTTTTT
D gene: TRBD2
clone size: -
V gene: TRBV7-3
J gene: TRBJ2-2

CDR3 protein: CASSLFGTGSSYNEQFF
CDR3 DNA: TGCGCCAGCAGCCTCTTTGGGACCGGGAGCTCCTACAATGAGCAGTTCTTC
D gene: -
clone size: once
V gene: TRBV5-1
J gene: TRBJ2-1

CDR3 protein: CASSPGGGHYGYTF
CDR3 DNA: TGTGCCAGCAGTCCTGGAGGGGGTCACTATGGCTACACCTTC
D gene: -
clone size: -
V gene: TRBV14
J gene: TRBJ1-2

CDR3 protein: CASSLGTGDLNEQFF
CDR3 DNA: TGTGCCAGCAGCTTAGGAACGGGAGACTTAAATGAGCAGTTCTTC
D gene: -
clone size: -
V gene: TRBV11-2
J gene: TRBJ2-1

CDR3 protein: CASSQGVSYGYTF
CDR3 DNA: TGCGCCAGCAGCCAAGGGGTTTCCTATGGCTACACCTTC
D gene: -
clone size: -
V gene: TRBV4-1
J gene: TRBJ1-2

CDR3 protein: CASISGGPGELFF
CDR3 DNA: TGTGCCAGCATCTCTGGGGGTCCCGGGGAGCTGTTTTTT
D gene: -
clone size: -
V gene: TRBV7-2
J gene: TRBJ2-2

CDR3 protein: CASRPSSGNTIYF
CDR3 DNA: TGTGCCAGCCGGCCATCCTCTGGAAACACCATATATTTT
D gene: -
clone size: -
V gene: TRBV19
J gene: TRBJ1-3

CDR3 protein: CASSSWTGSSGGANVLTF
CDR3 DNA: TGTGCCAGCAGTTCATGGACAGGTTCCTCGGGCGGGGCCAACGTCCTGACTTTC
D gene: TRBD1
clone size: -
V gene: TRBV28
J gene: TRBJ2-6

CDR3 protein: CASSVGTGEETQYF
CDR3 DNA: TGTGCCAGCAGCGTGGGGACAGGGGAAGAGACCCAGTACTTC
D gene: TRBD1
clone size: -
V gene: TRBV9
J gene: TRBJ2-5

CDR3 protein: CASSPGRAQETQYF
CDR3 DNA: TGTGCCAGCAGCCCCGGCAGAGCCCAAGAGACCCAGTACTTC
D gene: -
clone size: -
V gene: TRBV7-7
J gene: TRBJ2-5

CDR3 protein: CASSYLGAEGGRVQYF
CDR3 DNA: TGTGCCAGCAGCTACCTCGGAGCGGAGGGGGGCCGCGTGCAGTACTTC
D gene: -
clone size: -
V gene: TRBV28
J gene: TRBJ2-7

CDR3 protein: CASSLEAGEWNPLHF
CDR3 DNA: TGTGCCAGCAGCTTAGAGGCGGGAGAATGGAATCCCCTCCACTTT
D gene: -
clone size: -
V gene: TRBV11-2
J gene: TRBJ1-6

CDR3 protein: CASSFARAGKYNEQFF
CDR3 DNA: TGTGCCAGCAGTTTCGCTCGGGCGGGAAAGTACAATGAGCAGTTCTTC
D gene: -
clone size: -
V gene: TRBV28
J gene: TRBJ2-1

CDR3 protein: CASQPGGDYGYTF
CDR3 DNA: TGTGCCAGCCAGCCGGGTGGGGACTATGGCTACACCTTC
D gene: -
clone size: -
V gene: TRBV6-6
J gene: TRBJ1-2

CDR3 protein: CASSLGRDQPQHF
CDR3 DNA: TGTGCCAGCAGTCTTGGGAGGGATCAGCCCCAGCATTTT
D gene: -
clone size: -
V gene: TRBV5-6
J gene: TRBJ1-5

CDR3 protein: CASSLVVSGNTQYF
CDR3 DNA: TGCGCCAGCAGCTTGGTCGTTAGCGGAAATACGCAGTATTTT
D gene: -
clone size: -
V gene: TRBV5-1
J gene: TRBJ2-3